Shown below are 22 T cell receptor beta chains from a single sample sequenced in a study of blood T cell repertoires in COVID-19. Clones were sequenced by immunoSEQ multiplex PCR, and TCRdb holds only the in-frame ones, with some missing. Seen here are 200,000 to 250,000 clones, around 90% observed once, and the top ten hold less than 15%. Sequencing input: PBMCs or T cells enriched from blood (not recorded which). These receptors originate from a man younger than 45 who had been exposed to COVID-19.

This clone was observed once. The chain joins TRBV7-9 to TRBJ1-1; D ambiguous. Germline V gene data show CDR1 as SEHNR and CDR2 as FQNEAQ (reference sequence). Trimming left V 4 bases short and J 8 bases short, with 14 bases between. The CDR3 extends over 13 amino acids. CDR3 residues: CASSSRPLGEAFF. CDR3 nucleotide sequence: TGTGCCAGCAGCTCACGCCCCCTCGGGGAAGCTTTCTTT. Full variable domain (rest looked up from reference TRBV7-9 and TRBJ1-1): DTGVSQNPRHKITKRGQNVTFRCDPISEHNRLYWYRQTLGQGPEFLTYFQNEAQLEKSRLLSDRFSAERPKGSFSTLEIQRTEQGDSAMYLCASSSRPLGEAFFGQGTRLTVV.

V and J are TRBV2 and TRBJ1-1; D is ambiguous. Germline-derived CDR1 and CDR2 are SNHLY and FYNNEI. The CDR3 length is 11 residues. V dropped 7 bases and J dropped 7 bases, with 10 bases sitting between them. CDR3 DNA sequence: TGTGCCAGCACGCGGGATTATGAAGCTTTCTTT. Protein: CASTRDYEAFF.

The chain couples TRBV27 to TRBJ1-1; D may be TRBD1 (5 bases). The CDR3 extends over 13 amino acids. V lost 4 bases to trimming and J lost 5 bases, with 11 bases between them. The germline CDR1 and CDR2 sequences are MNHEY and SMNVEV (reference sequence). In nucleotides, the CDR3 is TGTGCCAGCAGTTCAATGGGGGGTACTGAAGCTTTCTTT. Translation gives CASSSMGGTEAFF.

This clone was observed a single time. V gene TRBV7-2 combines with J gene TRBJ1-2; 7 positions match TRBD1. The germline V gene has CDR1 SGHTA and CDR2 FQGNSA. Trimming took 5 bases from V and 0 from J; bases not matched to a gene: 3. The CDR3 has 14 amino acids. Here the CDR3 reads CASSLDRANYGYTF. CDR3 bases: TGTGCCAGCAGCCTCGACAGGGCTAACTATGGCTACACCTTC.

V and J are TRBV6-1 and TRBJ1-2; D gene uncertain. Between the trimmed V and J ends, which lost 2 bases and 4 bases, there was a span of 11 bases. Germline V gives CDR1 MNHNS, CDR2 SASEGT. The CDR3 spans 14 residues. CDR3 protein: CASSELEGAYGYTF. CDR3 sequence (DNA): TGTGCCAGCAGTGAATTGGAGGGTGCCTATGGCTACACCTTC.

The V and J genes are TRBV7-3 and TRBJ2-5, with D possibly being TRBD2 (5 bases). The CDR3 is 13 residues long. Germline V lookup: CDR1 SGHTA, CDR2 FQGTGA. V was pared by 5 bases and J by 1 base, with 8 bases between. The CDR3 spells CASSPGSQETQYF. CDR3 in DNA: TGTGCCAGCAGCCCTGGGAGCCAAGAGACCCAGTACTTC.

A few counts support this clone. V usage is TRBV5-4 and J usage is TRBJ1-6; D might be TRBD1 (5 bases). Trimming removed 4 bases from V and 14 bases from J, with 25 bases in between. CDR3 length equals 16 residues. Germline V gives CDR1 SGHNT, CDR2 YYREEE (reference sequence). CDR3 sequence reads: CASSDPAAGFGEALHF. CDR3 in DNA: TGTGCCAGCAGCGACCCCGCGGCAGGGTTTGGAGAGGCCCTCCACTTT.

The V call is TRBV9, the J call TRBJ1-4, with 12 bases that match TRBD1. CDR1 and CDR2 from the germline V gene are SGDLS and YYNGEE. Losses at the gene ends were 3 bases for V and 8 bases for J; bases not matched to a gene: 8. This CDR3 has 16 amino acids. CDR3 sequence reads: CASSAGTGGGEEKLFF. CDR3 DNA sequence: TGTGCCAGCAGCGCCGGGACAGGGGGCGGGGAGGAAAAACTGTTTTTT.

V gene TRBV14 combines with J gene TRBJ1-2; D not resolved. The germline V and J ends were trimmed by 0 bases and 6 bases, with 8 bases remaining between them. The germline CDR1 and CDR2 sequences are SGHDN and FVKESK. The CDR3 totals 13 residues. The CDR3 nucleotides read TGTGCCAGCAGCCAAGAGATCGGTAATGGCTACACCTTC. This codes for CASSQEIGNGYTF.

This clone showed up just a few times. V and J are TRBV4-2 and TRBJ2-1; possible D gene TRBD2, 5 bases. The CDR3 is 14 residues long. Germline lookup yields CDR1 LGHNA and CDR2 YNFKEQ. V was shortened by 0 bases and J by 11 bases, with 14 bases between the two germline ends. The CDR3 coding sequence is TGTGCCAGCAGCCAAGATGCCAGCACGGGGAAGCAGTTCTTC. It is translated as CASSQDASTGKQFF.

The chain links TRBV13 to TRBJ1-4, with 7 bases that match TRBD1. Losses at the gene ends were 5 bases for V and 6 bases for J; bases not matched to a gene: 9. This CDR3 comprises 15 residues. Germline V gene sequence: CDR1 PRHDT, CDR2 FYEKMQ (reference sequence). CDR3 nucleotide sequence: TGTGCCAGCAGCCAAGGGGACAGTGGTTATGAAAAACTGTTTTTT. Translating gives CASSQGDSGYEKLFF.

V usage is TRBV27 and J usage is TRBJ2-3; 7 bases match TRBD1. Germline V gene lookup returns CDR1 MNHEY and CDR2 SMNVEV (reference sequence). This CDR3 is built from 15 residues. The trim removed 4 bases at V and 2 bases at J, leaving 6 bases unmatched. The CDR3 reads CASSSRQGATDTQYF. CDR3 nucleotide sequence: TGTGCCAGCAGTTCCCGACAGGGCGCCACAGATACGCAGTATTTT.

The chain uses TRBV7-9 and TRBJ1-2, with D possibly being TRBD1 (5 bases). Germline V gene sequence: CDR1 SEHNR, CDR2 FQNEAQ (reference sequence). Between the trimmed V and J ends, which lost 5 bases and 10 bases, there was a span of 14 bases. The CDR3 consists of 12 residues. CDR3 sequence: CASSPGSIIYTF. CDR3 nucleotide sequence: TGTGCCAGCAGCCCAGGGTCCATCATCTACACCTTC. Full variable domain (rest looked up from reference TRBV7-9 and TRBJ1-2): DTGVSQNPRHKITKRGQNVTFRCDPISEHNRLYWYRQTLGQGPEFLTYFQNEAQLEKSRLLSDRFSAERPKGSFSTLEIQRTEQGDSAMYLCASSPGSIIYTFGSGTRLTVV.

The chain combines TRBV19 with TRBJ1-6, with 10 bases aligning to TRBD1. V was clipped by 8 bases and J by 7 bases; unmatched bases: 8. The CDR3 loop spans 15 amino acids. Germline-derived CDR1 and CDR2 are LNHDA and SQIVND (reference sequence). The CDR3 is CASDRRDRGNSPLHF. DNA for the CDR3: TGTGCCAGTGACCGACGGGACAGGGGAAATTCACCCCTCCACTTT. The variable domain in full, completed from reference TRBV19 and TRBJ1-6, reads DGGITQSPKYLFRKEGQNVTLSCEQNLNHDAMYWYRQDPGQGLRLIYYSQIVNDFQKGDIAEGYSVSREKKESFPLTVTSAQKNPTAFYLCASDRRDRGNSPLHFGNGTRLTVT.

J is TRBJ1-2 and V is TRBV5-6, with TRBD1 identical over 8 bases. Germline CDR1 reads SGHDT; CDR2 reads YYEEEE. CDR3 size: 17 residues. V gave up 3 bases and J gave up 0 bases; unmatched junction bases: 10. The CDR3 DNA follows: TGTGCCAGCAGCTCCAGGGGGCCGGTTACTTCTAACTATGGCTACACCTTC. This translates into CASSSRGPVTSNYGYTF.

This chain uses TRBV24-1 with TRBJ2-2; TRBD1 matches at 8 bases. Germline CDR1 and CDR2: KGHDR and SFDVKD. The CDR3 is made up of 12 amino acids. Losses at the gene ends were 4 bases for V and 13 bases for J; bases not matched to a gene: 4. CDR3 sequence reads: CATSEGTGGLFF. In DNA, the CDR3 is TGTGCCACCAGTGAAGGGACAGGCGGGCTGTTTTTT.

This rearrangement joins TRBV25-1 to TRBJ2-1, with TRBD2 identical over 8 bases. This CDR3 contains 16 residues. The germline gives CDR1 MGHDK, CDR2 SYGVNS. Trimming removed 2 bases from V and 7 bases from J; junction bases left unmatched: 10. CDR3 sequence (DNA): TGTGCCAGCAGTGAAAGGGTGAGCGGGGGAAAGAATGAGCAGTTCTTC. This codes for CASSERVSGGKNEQFF.

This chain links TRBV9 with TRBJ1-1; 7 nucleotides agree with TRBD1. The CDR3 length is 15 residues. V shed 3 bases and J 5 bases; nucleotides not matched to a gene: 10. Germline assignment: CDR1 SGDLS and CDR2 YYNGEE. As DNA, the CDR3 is TGTGCCAGCAGCGCAGAGACAGGGACTCGTACTGAAGCTTTCTTT. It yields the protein CASSAETGTRTEAFF.

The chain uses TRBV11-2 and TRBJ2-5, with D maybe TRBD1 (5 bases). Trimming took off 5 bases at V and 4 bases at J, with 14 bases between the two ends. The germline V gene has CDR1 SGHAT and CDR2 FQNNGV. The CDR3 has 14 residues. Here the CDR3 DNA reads TGTGCCAGCAGCGCGACAGAGAGTCGAGAGACCCAGTACTTC. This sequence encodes CASSATESRETQYF.

The CDR3 coding sequence is TGTGCCAGCGGCGTAGACGGGCTCGGGAGTGAAAAACTGTTTTTT. As protein: CASGVDGLGSEKLFF. V and J are TRBV6-5 and TRBJ1-4; no clear D. Germline assignment: CDR1 MNHEY and CDR2 SVGAGI. Trimming removed 8 bases from V and 7 bases from J, with 20 bases in between. The CDR3 loop spans 15 amino acids.

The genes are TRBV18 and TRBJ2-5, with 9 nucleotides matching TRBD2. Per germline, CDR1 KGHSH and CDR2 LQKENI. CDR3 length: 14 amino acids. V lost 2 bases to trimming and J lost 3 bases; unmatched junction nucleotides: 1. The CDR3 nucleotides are TGTGCCAGCTCACCAGTAGCGGGGGAAGAGACCCAGTACTTC. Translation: CASSPVAGEETQYF.

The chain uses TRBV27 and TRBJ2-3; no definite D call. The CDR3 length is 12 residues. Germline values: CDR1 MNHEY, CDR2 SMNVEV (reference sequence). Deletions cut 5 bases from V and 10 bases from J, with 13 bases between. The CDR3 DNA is TGTGCCAGCAGTCCCAACTACAACTCGCAGTATTTT. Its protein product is CASSPNYNSQYF.